This paragraph reports one T cell receptor beta chain. As yet, its antigen is unknown. The sample is drawn from a study of cytomegalovirus exposure and HLA in healthy donors. The study's findings and limits: In an earlier analysis, most TCR beta V segments were productive about 87% or about 30% of the time. The authors enumerated roughly 160 TCR beta chains as linked to cytomegalovirus.

The V segment lost 2 bases and the J segment 1 base; nucleotides outside the gene matches: 4. This CDR3 is built from 16 residues. The germline V gene has CDR1 SGHRS and CDR2 YFSETQ. With 60 Vbeta and 13 Jbeta primers, the PCR was carried out. Here immunoSEQ multiplex PCR was the method, and the copy in TCRdb shows in-frame clones only, minus some. The sample shows about 140,000 clones, roughly 80% of them seen only once. The sequence came from a young man in good health and CMV-seronegative. The specimen was PBMCs. The rearrangement uses TRBV5-1 and TRBJ2-3; 10 nucleotides match TRBD1. The CDR3: CASSLGTGAGTDTQYF. CDR3 bases: TGCGCCAGCAGCTTAGGGACAGGGGCGGGCACAGATACGCAGTATTTT.